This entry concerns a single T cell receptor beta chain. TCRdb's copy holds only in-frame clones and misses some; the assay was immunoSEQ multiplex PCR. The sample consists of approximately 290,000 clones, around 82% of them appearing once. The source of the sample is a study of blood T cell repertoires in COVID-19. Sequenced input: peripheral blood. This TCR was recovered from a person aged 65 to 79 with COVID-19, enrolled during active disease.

CDR3 amino acids: CASRDGTSGRAGETQYF. CDR3 sequence (DNA): TGCGCCAGCAGAGACGGGACTAGCGGGAGGGCCGGGGAGACCCAGTACTTC. The chain has TRBV5-1 and TRBJ2-5; 16 bases match TRBD2. Trimming took 5 bases from V and 5 from J; bases not matched to a gene: 9. Germline V gene data show CDR1 as SGHRS and CDR2 as YFSETQ. The CDR3 is 17 residues long.